The next 5 T cell receptor beta chains were all read from a single sample in a study of blood T cells in healthy people across ages. A second PCR of about 7 to 12 cycles used a sample-barcoded 5' primer and a J-beta primer mix. Via MiXCR, TCRdb re-called the 5' RACE reads, giving one row per CDR3 protein. Seen here are roughly 800,000 distinct CDR3 sequences, roughly 60% observed once, and the top ten hold roughly 22%. Sequences were obtained from blood. All receptors derive from a man aged 25 to 40 in good health.

This clonotype was recorded only once. The gene calls are TRBV4-3 and TRBJ2-1, with D possibly TRBD2 on 6 matching bases. V lost 0 bases to trimming and J lost 13 bases, with 16 bases between them. This CDR3 has 14 amino acids. Germline CDR1 LGHNA, CDR2 YSLEER. The CDR3 DNA follows: TGCGCCAGCAGCCAAGATGGGCGCCGGGAGACCCAGTTCTTC. It yields the protein CASSQDGRRETQFF.

CDR3 sequence reads: CASSNSLTGSYNEQFF. The CDR3 DNA follows: TGTGCCAGCAGCAATTCGCTCACCGGGTCCTACAATGAGCAGTTCTTC. The chain is built from TRBV9 and TRBJ2-1, with D hard to call. CDR3 length: 16 amino acids. CDR1 SGDLS and CDR2 YYNGEE come from the germline V gene. The germline V and J ends were trimmed by 4 bases and 1 base, with 15 bases remaining between them. Full variable domain (outside the CDR3, taken from reference TRBV9 and TRBJ2-1): DSGVTQTPKHLITATGQRVTLRCSPRSGDLSVYWYQQSLDQGLQFLIQYYNGEERAKGNILERFSAQQFPDLHSELNLSSLELGDSALYFCASSNSLTGSYNEQFFGPGTRLTVL.

In nucleotides, the CDR3 is TGTGCCAGCTCCGACCCTGGGGCCAACGTCCTGACTTTC. This translates into CASSDPGANVLTF. V and J are TRBV12-3 or TRBV12-4 and TRBJ2-6; no definite D call. V was trimmed by 8 bases and J by 2 bases, leaving 7 bases between them. The CDR3 runs to 13 residues.

Only a few counts were recorded for this clonotype. This sequence joins TRBV20-1 and TRBJ2-3; D tentatively fits TRBD1 or TRBD2 (5 bases each). V lost 0 bases and J lost 3, with 16 bases in between. The CDR3 extends over 16 amino acids. The V gene's germline CDR1 is DFQATT and CDR2 SNEGSKA (reference sequence). CDR3 nucleotides: TGCAGTGCTAGAGACCCCCGAAGGGGCGGGACAGATACGCAGTATTTT. Translating gives CSARDPRRGGTDTQYF.

J is TRBJ2-3 and V is TRBV21-1; the DNA was not compared with TRBD1, the D call given in the table. TRBV21-1 is a listed pseudogene. CDR3 length: 13 residues. CDR3 region: CASRQGAPPAQYF. As DNA, the CDR3 is TGTGCCAGCAGGCAGGGGGCCCCCCCAGCGCAGTATTTT.